The entry below gives a single TCR beta chain sequence along with its context. The target antigen is unknown. Primers used in a second PCR of roughly 7 to 12 cycles were a sample-barcoded 5' primer and a J-beta primer mix. TCRdb fed the 5' RACE reads into MiXCR, producing one record per CDR3 protein. This sample yields around 2 million distinct CDR3 sequences, of which around 42% are seen a single time; 23% belongs to the top ten. Donors gave 8 to 10 milliliters of peripheral blood apiece. This specimen comes from a study of blood T cells in healthy people across ages. Study in general: For every two T cells, template switching captured about one barcoded beta molecule.

Study-level points and caveats: Higher diversity, along with more naive CD4+ cells, distinguished long-lived donors from aged donors. Percentage of naive T cells showed a strong correlation with TCR beta diversity.

After removal of 7 bases from V and 3 bases from J, the junction contained 6 bases not matched to a gene. Germline assignment: CDR1 LGHDT and CDR2 YNNKEL (reference sequence). This CDR3 is built from 13 residues. The chain recombines TRBV3-1 with TRBJ2-7; TRBD2 agrees at 7 bases. This TCR was sampled from a human donor in good health. Sequencing was performed on blood. CDR3 bases: TGTGCCAGCACCGGGACTAAATACTACGAGCAGTACTTC. Its protein is CASTGTKYYEQYF.